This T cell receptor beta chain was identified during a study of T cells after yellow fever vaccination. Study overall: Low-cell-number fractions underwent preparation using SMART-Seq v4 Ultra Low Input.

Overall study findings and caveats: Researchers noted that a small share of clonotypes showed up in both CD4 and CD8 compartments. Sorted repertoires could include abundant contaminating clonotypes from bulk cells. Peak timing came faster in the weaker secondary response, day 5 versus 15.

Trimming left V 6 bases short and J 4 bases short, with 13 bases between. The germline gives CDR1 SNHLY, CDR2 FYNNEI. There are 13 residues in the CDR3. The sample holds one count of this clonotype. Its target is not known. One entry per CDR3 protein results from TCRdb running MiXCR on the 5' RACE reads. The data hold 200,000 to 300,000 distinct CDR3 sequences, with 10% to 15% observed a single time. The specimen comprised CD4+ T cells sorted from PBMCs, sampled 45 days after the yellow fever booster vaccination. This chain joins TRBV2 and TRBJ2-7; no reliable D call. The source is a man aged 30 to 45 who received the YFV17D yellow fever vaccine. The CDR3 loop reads CASRPGQLYEQYF. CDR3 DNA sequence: TGTGCCAGCAGGCCGGGCCAATTATACGAGCAGTACTTC.